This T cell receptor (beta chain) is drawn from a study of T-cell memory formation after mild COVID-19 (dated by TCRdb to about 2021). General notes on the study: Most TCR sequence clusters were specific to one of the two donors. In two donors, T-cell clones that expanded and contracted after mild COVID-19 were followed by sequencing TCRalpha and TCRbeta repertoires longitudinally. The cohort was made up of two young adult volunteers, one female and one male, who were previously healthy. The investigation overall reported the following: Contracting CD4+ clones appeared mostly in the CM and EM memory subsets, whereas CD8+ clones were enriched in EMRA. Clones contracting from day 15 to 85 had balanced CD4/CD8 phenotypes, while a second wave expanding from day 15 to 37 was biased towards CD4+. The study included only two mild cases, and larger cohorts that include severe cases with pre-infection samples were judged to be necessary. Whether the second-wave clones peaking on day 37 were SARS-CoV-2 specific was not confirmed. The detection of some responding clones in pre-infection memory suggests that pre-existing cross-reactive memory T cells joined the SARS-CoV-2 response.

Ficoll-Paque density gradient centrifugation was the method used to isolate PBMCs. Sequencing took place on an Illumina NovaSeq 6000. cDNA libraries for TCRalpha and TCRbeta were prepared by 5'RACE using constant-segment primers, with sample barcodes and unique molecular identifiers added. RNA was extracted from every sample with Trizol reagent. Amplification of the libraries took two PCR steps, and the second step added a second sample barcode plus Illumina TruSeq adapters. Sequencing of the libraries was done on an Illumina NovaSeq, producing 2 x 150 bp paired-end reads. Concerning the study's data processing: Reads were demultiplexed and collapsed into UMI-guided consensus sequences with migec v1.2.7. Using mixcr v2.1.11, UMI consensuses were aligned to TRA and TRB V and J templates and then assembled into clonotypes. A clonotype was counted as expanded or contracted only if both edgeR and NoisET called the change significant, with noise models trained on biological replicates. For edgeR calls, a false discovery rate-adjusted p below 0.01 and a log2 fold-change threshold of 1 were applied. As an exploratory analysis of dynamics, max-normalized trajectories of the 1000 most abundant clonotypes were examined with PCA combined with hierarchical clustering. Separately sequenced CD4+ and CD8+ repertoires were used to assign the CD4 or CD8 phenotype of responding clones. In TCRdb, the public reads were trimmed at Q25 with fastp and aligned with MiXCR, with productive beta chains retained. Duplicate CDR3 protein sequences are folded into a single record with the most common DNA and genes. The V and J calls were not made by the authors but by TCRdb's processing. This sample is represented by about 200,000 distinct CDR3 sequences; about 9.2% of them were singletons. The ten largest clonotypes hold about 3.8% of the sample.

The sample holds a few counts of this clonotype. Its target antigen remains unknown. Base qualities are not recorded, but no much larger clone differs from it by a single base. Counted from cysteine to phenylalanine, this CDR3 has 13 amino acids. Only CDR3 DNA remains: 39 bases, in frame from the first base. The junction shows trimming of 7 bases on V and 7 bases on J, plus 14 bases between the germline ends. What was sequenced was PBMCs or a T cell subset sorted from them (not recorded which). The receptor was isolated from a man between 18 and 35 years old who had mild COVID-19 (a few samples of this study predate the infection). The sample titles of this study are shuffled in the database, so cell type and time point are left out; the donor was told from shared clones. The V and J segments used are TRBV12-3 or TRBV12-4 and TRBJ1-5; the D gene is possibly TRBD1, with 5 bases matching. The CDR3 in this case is CASTHDRRQPQHF. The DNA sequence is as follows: TGTGCCAGCACCCATGACAGAAGACAGCCCCAGCATTTT.